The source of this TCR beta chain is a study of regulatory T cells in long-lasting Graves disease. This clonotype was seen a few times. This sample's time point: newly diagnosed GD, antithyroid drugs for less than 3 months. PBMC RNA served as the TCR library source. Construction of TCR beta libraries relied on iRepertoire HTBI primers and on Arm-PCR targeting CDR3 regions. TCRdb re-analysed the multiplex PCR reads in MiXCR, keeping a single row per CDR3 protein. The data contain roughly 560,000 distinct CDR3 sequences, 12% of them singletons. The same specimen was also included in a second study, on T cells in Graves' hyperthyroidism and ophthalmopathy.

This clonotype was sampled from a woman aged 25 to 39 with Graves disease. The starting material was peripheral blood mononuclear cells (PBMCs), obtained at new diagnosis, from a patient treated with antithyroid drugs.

CDR3 in DNA: TGTGCCAGTAGTGTGCGAGGAAATACCGGCCCCGGGGAGCTGTTTTTT. Its translation is CASSVRGNTGPGELFF. The chain recombines TRBV19 with TRBJ2-2; D not certain. CDR3 length equals 16 residues. Trimming cost V 5 bases and J 6 bases, with 19 bases left between them. The germline V gene encodes CDR1 LNHDA and CDR2 SQIVND (reference sequence).